This is a list of T cell receptor beta chains from one sample in a study of blood T cell repertoires in COVID-19. Clones were read by immunoSEQ multiplex PCR, and TCRdb kept only the in-frame ones, dropping some. The table shows approximately 80,000 clones, with less than 95% occurring only once. Source material: peripheral blood. These receptors were obtained from a woman aged 50 to 65 in a cohort sampled during active COVID-19. Both conserved end residues are part of each CDR3. A D gene is named only where the DNA matches it firmly. Some rows have no size entry. The others give once, few or many, or a class for an expanded clone.

>TRBJ1-2|TRBV7-8|.|.
TGTGCCAGCAGCTTAGGCATGAAGGAGGGGAGTGGCTACACCTTC
CASSLGMKEGSGYTF
>TRBJ2-1|TRBV6-1|.|.
TGTGCCAGCAGTGAATTCAACCGGGTCAAGTTCTTC
CASSEFNRVKFF
>TRBJ2-1|TRBV7-8|.|TRBD2
TGTGCCAGCGCCGGGACTAGCGCTTACAATGAGCAGTTCTTC
CASAGTSAYNEQFF
>TRBJ2-5|TRBV24-1|.|TRBD2
TGTGCCACCAGTGAAGCGGGAGGGAGAAGGGGAGAGACCCAGTACTTC
CATSEAGGRRGETQYF
>TRBJ2-2|TRBV4-2|.|TRBD2
TGTGCCAGCAGCCAAAGCGGGAGAGGTACCGGGGAGCTGTTTTTT
CASSQSGRGTGELFF
>TRBJ2-1|TRBV19|.|TRBD2
TGTGCCAGTAGTTCCGGCGGGAGTCTACATGAGCAGTTCTTC
CASSSGGSLHEQFF
>TRBJ1-1|TRBV28|.|.
TGTGCCAGCCCTTCCCGGACAGAGATGAACACTGAAGCTTTCTTT
CASPSRTEMNTEAFF
>TRBJ2-1|TRBV6-8|.|TRBD2
TGTGCCAGGACTCTCGGAACTAGCGGGTCCCGCTCCTACAATGAGCAGTTCTTC
CARTLGTSGSRSYNEQFF
>TRBJ2-2|TRBV7-9|.|.
TGTGCCAGCAGCTTAGGTCTCAGCGCGAACACCGGGGAGCTGTTTTTT
CASSLGLSANTGELFF
>TRBJ2-3|TRBV28|.|TRBD2
TGTGCCAGCGTGCGGGAGGGCCCCGCAGATACGCAGTATTTT
CASVREGPADTQYF
>TRBJ1-5|TRBV27|.|.
TGTGCCAGCAGGGAGGGAGTAGGCAATCAGCCCCAGCATTTT
CASREGVGNQPQHF
>TRBJ1-2|TRBV18|.|.
TGTGCCAGCTCACCAGGGCAGGGAAGATATGGCTACACCTTC
CASSPGQGRYGYTF
>TRBJ1-2|TRBV10-3|.|TRBD1
TGTGCCATCAGTGAGACAGGGGGGGTCTATGGCTACACCTTC
CAISETGGVYGYTF
>TRBJ1-2|TRBV7-8|.|.
TGTGCCAGCAGCTTAGGAGGGTATGGCTACACCTTC
CASSLGGYGYTF
>TRBJ2-7|TRBV4-1|.|.
TGCGCCAGCAGCCAAGATCCGAGCGCTTTGTCCTACGAGCAGTACTTC
CASSQDPSALSYEQYF
>TRBJ2-7|TRBV7-2|.|TRBD2
TGTGCCAGCAGCAGGAAGGGACTAGCGGGAGGGACGACCTACGAGCAGTACTTC
CASSRKGLAGGTTYEQYF
>TRBJ1-5|TRBV6-5|.|.
TGTGCCAGCAGCGCCTCTAGATTTAGCAATCAGCCCCAGCATTTT
CASSASRFSNQPQHF
>TRBJ2-3|TRBV10-1|.|TRBD2
TGCGCCAGCAGGCATCTAGCGGGACCTAGCACAGATACGCAGTATTTT
CASRHLAGPSTDTQYF
>TRBJ1-2|TRBV12-3/TRBV12-4|.|.
TGTGCCAGCAGCCAAGACAGTTTCTATGGCTACACCTTC
CASSQDSFYGYTF
>TRBJ1-2|TRBV4-2|few|.
TGTGCCAGCCTGCAGGGGTATGGCTACACCTTC
CASLQGYGYTF
>TRBJ1-1|TRBV10-3|.|.
TGTGCCATCAGTGGTCAGCCGGGACACCTGAACACTGAAGCTTTCTTT
CAISGQPGHLNTEAFF
>TRBJ2-3|TRBV10-1|.|TRBD2
TGCGCCAGCAGCGAGACTGTAGCGGGAGGGGTTCGGGATACGCAGTATTTT
CASSETVAGGVRDTQYF
>TRBJ2-7|TRBV28|.|.
TGTGCCAGCAGTTTAAAGGCTGCAGGTCAGGGGCACGAGCAGTACTTC
CASSLKAAGQGHEQYF
>TRBJ1-1|TRBV19|.|.
TGTGCCAGTAGTTTCGGGGGGAGGATCACTGAAGCTTTCTTT
CASSFGGRITEAFF
>TRBJ1-5|TRBV24-1|.|TRBD1
TGTGCCACCAGTGATTCAAACAGGGGAGAAGGGCAGCCCCAGCATTTT
CATSDSNRGEGQPQHF
>TRBJ2-7|TRBV28|few|.
TGTGCCAGCAGTTTTGGAGGTTCTAGCTCCTACGAGCAGTACTTC
CASSFGGSSSYEQYF
>TRBJ2-3|TRBV24-1|.|.
TGTGCCACCAGTGAGGGAGCAGATACGCAGTATTTT
CATSEGADTQYF
>TRBJ2-1|TRBV15|.|.
TGTGCCACCAGCATTAAATACAATGAGCAGTTCTTC
CATSIKYNEQFF
>TRBJ1-4|TRBV7-9|once|TRBD1
TGTGCCAGCAGCTCAAGACAGGGGAAAAAACTGTTTTTT
CASSSRQGKKLFF
>TRBJ2-1|TRBV11-3|.|TRBD2
TGTGCCAGCAGCTTAGGGGGGACTAGGAATGAGCAGTTCTTC
CASSLGGTRNEQFF
>TRBJ2-7|TRBV30|.|TRBD2
TGTGCCTGGAGTCACTCTAGCGGGATGGAGCAGTACTTC
CAWSHSSGMEQYF
>TRBJ2-3|TRBV7-2|.|.
TGTGCCAGCAGCTCCCGGGTCCGCACAGATACGCAGTATTTT
CASSSRVRTDTQYF